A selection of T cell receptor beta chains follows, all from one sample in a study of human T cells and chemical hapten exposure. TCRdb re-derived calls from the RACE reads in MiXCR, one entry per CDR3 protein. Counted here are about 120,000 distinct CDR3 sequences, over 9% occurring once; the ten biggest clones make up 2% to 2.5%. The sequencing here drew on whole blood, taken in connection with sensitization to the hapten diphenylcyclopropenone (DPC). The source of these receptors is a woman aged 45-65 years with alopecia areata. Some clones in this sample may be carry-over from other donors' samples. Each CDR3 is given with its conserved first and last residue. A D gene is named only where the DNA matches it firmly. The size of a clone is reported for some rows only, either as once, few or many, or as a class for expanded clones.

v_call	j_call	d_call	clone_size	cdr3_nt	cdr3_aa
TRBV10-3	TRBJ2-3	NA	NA	TGTGCCATCAGTGAGGGGGTTGTGAGGGGGGCGGATACGCAGTATTTT	CAISEGVVRGADTQYF
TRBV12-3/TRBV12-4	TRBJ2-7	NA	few	TGTGCCAGCAGTTTCGGACAGACCTACGAGCAGTACTTC	CASSFGQTYEQYF
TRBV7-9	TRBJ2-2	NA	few	TGTGCCAGCAGCCCCCGGGACGGGGAGCTGTTTTTT	CASSPRDGELFF
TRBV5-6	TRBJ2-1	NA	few	TGTGCCAGCAGCTTGGATAGAGAGCAGTTCTTC	CASSLDREQFF
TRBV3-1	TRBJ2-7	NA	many	TGTGCCAGCAGCCAGGTGGACGGCTACGAGCAGTACTTC	CASSQVDGYEQYF
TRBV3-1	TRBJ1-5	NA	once	TGTGCCAGCAGCCAAGATGGGTACAGCCGGCCCCAGCATTTT	CASSQDGYSRPQHF
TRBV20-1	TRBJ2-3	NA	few	TGCAGTGCTAGACCGGAGGGGATCACAGATACGCAGTATTTT	CSARPEGITDTQYF
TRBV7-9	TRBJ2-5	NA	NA	TGTGCCAGCAGCTCGACAGGTGGACAAGAGACCCAGTACTTC	CASSSTGGQETQYF
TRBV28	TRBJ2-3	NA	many	TGTGCCAGCAGTCCCCCCTCAACAAATACGCAGTATTTT	CASSPPSTNTQYF
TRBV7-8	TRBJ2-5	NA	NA	TGTGCCAGCAGCCCAGGGGCCCTAGAGACCCAGTACTTC	CASSPGALETQYF